Below, 20 T cell receptor beta chains from the same sample are listed, as sequenced in a study of blood T cells in healthy people across ages. Then a second PCR, running roughly 6 to 12 cycles, was carried out with a sample-barcoded 5' primer and a J-beta primer mix. TCRdb re-called the 5' RACE reads through MiXCR, storing one row per CDR3 protein. The data contain fewer than 800,000 distinct CDR3 sequences, 20% to 25% of them singletons. A further study also used this sample, focusing on T cells of mothers and their children.

Sequenced: blood. The receptors come from a boy between 10 and 17 years old in good health.

V is TRBV2 and J is TRBJ2-4; D is ambiguous. This CDR3 is built from 11 residues. The ends were cut back, 11 bases at V and 5 bases at J, with 10 bases in the middle. Per germline, CDR1 SNHLY and CDR2 FYNNEI. The CDR3 nucleotides read TGTGCCGTTCGACCCGAAAACATTCAGTACTTC. Translated: CAVRPENIQYF.

The chain employs TRBV5-1 and TRBJ1-4; 7 positions match TRBD1. The CDR3 extends over 15 amino acids. J lost 4 bases, V lost 2 bases, and 5 bases had no gene match. Germline values: CDR1 SGHRS, CDR2 YFSETQ. In DNA form, the CDR3 reads TGCGCCAGCAGCTTAAAGGGACAGTATAATGAAAAACTGTTTTTT. This sequence encodes CASSLKGQYNEKLFF.

The sample holds a few counts of this clonotype. The chain uses TRBV29-1 and TRBJ1-1, with a weak D call TRBD1 (6 bases). This CDR3 is 14 amino acids long. Trimming left V 7 bases short and J 7 bases short, with 22 bases between. Looked up from germline, CDR1 is SQVTM and CDR2 is ANQGSEA. CDR3 amino acids: CSAEGGSGTSEAFF. The CDR3 DNA reads as TGCAGCGCCGAGGGGGGGAGCGGAACAAGTGAAGCTTTCTTT.

There are a few counts of this clonotype. The V call is TRBV29-1, the J call TRBJ1-1, with D possibly being TRBD1 (6 bases). V lost 6 bases and J lost 4, with 15 bases in between. Germline V gene lookup returns CDR1 SQVTM and CDR2 ANQGSEA. The CDR3 is 13 residues long. The CDR3 nucleotides read TGCAGCGTGGTCGGGGGCCGGGGCACTGAAGCTTTCTTT. It specifies CSVVGGRGTEAFF.

V gene TRBV7-9 combines with J gene TRBJ1-2, with TRBD1 as a possible D gene (6 bases). Germline CDR1 reads SEHNR; CDR2 reads FQNEAQ (reference sequence). This CDR3 has 12 residues. V gave up 8 bases and J gave up 3 bases, with 10 bases separating them. For the CDR3, the DNA is TGTGCCAGCGGGGGGGCGGACTATGGCTACACCTTC. It is translated as CASGGADYGYTF.

J is TRBJ2-3 and V is TRBV3-1, with D perhaps matching TRBD1 (5 bases). The CDR3 sequence is 16 residues long. Trimming took off 4 bases at V and 2 bases at J, with 16 bases between the two ends. Germline V lookup: CDR1 LGHDT, CDR2 YNNKEL (reference sequence). CDR3 DNA: TGTGCCAGCAGCCGCCGTGGGGCCTTCTCCACAGATACGCAGTATTTT. Translated: CASSRRGAFSTDTQYF.

CDR3 loop: CASRQDRLYQETQYF. The DNA of the CDR3 is TGTGCCAGCAGGCAGGACAGGCTATACCAAGAGACCCAGTACTTC. V and J are TRBV6-5 and TRBJ2-5; 7 nucleotides agree with TRBD1. This CDR3 spans 15 amino acids. Germline CDR1 is MNHEY and CDR2 is SVGAGI. With 6 bases clipped from V and 0 bases from J, the junction kept 7 bases outside the gene matches.

This clonotype came up a few times. The V gene is TRBV7-9, the J gene TRBJ2-3; D not certain. Between the trimmed V and J ends, which lost 3 bases and 5 bases, there was a span of 6 bases. The CDR3 totals 12 residues. The germline CDR1 and CDR2 sequences are SEHNR and FQNEAQ (reference sequence). The CDR3: CASSFAVDTQYF. DNA for the CDR3: TGTGCCAGCAGCTTTGCTGTAGATACGCAGTATTTT.

This chain connects TRBV29-1 to TRBJ2-3, with D possibly being TRBD2 (5 bases). V lost 6 bases, J lost 6 bases, and 10 bases lay in between. CDR1 is SQVTM, CDR2 ANQGSEA, per germline. The CDR3 is 11 residues long. CDR3: CSVREGDTQYF. The CDR3 DNA is TGCAGCGTGCGAGAGGGCGATACGCAGTATTTT.

The chain uses TRBV5-6 and TRBJ2-7; TRBD1 might be the D (6 bases). The CDR3 spans 14 residues. V was trimmed by 3 bases and J by 1 base, leaving 11 bases between them. Germline CDR1 reads SGHDT; CDR2 reads YYEEEE. In DNA form, the CDR3 reads TGTGCCAGCAGCTACCGACAGGTTTCCTACGAGCAGTACTTC. As protein: CASSYRQVSYEQYF.

The chain couples TRBV7-9 to TRBJ1-1; D call uncertain. CDR3 length: 12 amino acids. The germline V and J ends were trimmed by 7 bases and 1 base, with 7 bases remaining between them. The germline CDR1 and CDR2 sequences are SEHNR and FQNEAQ (reference sequence). CDR3 amino acids: CASIAKNTEAFF. CDR3 DNA sequence: TGTGCCAGCATAGCCAAGAACACTGAAGCTTTCTTT. Complete variable domain (other parts from reference TRBV7-9 and TRBJ1-1): DTGVSQNPRHKITKRGQNVTFRCDPISEHNRLYWYRQTLGQGPEFLTYFQNEAQLEKSRLLSDRFSAERPKGSFSTLEIQRTEQGDSAMYLCASIAKNTEAFFGQGTRLTVV.

The V gene is TRBV4-1, the J gene TRBJ1-4; D possibly corresponds to TRBD1 (5 bases). V dropped 1 base and J dropped 8 bases, with 20 bases sitting between them. Germline lookup yields CDR1 MGHRA and CDR2 YSYEKL. This CDR3 is 17 amino acids long. CDR3 sequence (DNA): TGCGCCAGCAGCCAAGGACGACACGGGGCAGGAGAGGAAAAACTGTTTTTT. Its protein product is CASSQGRHGAGEEKLFF.

The genes are TRBV5-1 and TRBJ2-5, with D maybe TRBD1 (6 bases). The J call may be incorrect, as the DNA end agrees better with TRBJ2-1. The CDR3 spans 15 residues. The V gene's germline CDR1 is SGHRS and CDR2 YFSETQ. Here the CDR3 reads CASSLVTGKDNEQFF. In DNA form, the CDR3 reads TGCGCCAGCAGCTTGGTCACAGGGAAGGACAATGAGCAGTTCTTC.

CDR3 nucleotide sequence: TGCAGCGTTGAGGCCCGGACGGCGGGCGAGCAGTACTTC. It codes for CSVEARTAGEQYF. V is TRBV29-1 and J is TRBJ2-5, with D tentatively TRBD2 (5 bases). The J call may be faulty, since TRBJ2-7 better matches the DNA end. CDR3 length: 13 amino acids. CDR1 SQVTM and CDR2 ANQGSEA come from the germline V gene.

This clonotype was detected a few times. The chain has TRBV20-1 and TRBJ2-5; perhaps TRBD1 as D (5 bases). The DNA end is a closer match to TRBJ2-1, so the J assignment may be wrong. Per germline, CDR1 DFQATT and CDR2 SNEGSKA (reference sequence). The CDR3 is made up of 12 amino acids. CDR3 loop: CSALNGANEQFF. CDR3 coding DNA: TGCAGTGCCCTTAATGGGGCCAATGAGCAGTTCTTC.

The chain uses TRBV28 and TRBJ2-1, with 10 bases identical to TRBD2. The V gene's germline CDR1 is MDHEN and CDR2 SYDVKM. The V segment lost 5 bases and the J segment 5 bases; nucleotides outside the gene matches: 9. This CDR3 has 16 amino acids. CDR3 in amino acids: CASSGPGLARHNEQFF. The CDR3, as DNA: TGTGCCAGCAGTGGTCCGGGACTAGCGAGGCACAATGAGCAGTTCTTC.

This chain uses TRBV10-3 with TRBJ2-7, with TRBD1 identical over 8 bases. CDR1 is ENHRY, CDR2 SYGVKD, per germline. V shed 6 bases, J shed 1 base, and the junction held 8 bases outside the gene matches. The CDR3 totals 15 residues. The chain's CDR3 is CAISNDRGVSYEQYF. CDR3 sequence (DNA): TGTGCCATCAGCAACGACAGGGGTGTTTCCTACGAGCAGTACTTC.

There are a few counts of this clonotype. The V gene is TRBV28, the J gene TRBJ2-7; D not certain. The CDR3 totals 11 residues. V was pared by 5 bases and J by 3 bases, with 5 bases between. Germline V gene sequence: CDR1 MDHEN, CDR2 SYDVKM. The CDR3 loop is CASSKYYEQYF. The CDR3 DNA sequence: TGTGCCAGCAGTAAGTACTACGAGCAGTACTTC.

The chain is built from TRBV2 and TRBJ2-1; D uncertain. V was trimmed by 7 bases and J by 0 bases, leaving 16 bases between them. The CDR3 runs 16 residues. Germline-derived CDR1 and CDR2 are SNHLY and FYNNEI. This CDR3 is CASMLNLFSSYNEQFF. The CDR3 nucleotides read TGTGCCAGCATGCTCAACTTATTTAGCTCCTACAATGAGCAGTTCTTC.

This sequence joins TRBV11-2 and TRBJ2-5; D assignment may be TRBD1 or TRBD2 (6 bases each). Germline CDR1 and CDR2: SGHAT and FQNNGV. The CDR3 loop spans 15 amino acids. The V gene lost 1 base and the J gene lost 5 bases, with 14 bases spanning the gap. CDR3: CASSLGPQGRETQYF. The CDR3 nucleotides read TGTGCCAGCAGCTTAGGGCCCCAGGGGAGGGAGACCCAGTACTTC.